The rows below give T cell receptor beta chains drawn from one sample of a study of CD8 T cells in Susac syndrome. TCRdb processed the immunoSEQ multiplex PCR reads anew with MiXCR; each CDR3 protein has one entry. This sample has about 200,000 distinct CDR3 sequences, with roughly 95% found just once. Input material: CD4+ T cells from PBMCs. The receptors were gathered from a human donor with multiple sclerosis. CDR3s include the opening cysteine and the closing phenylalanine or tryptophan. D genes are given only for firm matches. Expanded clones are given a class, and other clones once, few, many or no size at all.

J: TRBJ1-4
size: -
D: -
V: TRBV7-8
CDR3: CASRGPWGEKLFF
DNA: TGTGCCAGCAGGGGACCCTGGGGTGAAAAACTGTTTTTT

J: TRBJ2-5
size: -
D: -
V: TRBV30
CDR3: CAWRGTSRSLSQETQYF
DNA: TGTGCCTGGAGGGGGACCTCGAGGAGTCTCTCCCAAGAGACCCAGTACTTC

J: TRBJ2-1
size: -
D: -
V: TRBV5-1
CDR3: CASSLGVTDNNEQFF
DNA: TGCGCCAGCAGCTTGGGCGTGACAGACAACAATGAGCAGTTCTTC

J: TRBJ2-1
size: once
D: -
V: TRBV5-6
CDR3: CASSREIEQFF
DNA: TGTGCCAGTAGCCGGGAGATTGAGCAGTTCTTC

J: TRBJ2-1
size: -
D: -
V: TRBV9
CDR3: CASSVLADLPSEQFF
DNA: TGTGCCAGCAGCGTGTTAGCGGACCTCCCTAGTGAGCAGTTCTTC

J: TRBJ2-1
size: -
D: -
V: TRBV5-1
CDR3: CASTGTNSYNEQFF
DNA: TGCGCCAGCACCGGGACAAACTCCTACAATGAGCAGTTCTTC

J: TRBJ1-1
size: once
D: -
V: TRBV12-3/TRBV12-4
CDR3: CASSFSNLAFF
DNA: TGTGCCAGCAGTTTCTCCAATTTGGCTTTCTTT

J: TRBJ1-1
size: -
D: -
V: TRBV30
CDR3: CAWSVYSGGANTEAFF
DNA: TGTGCCTGGAGTGTATATTCTGGGGGCGCCAACACTGAAGCTTTCTTT

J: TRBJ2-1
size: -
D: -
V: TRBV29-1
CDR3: CSVEAPTRSEQFF
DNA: TGCAGCGTTGAAGCGCCGACTAGGTCTGAGCAGTTCTTC

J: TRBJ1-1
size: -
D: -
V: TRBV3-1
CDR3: CASSRFQVSTEAFF
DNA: TGTGCCAGCAGCCGTTTTCAGGTTAGCACTGAAGCTTTCTTT

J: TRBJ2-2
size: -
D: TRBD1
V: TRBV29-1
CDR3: CSVGQGSGELFF
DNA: TGCAGCGTTGGACAGGGATCCGGGGAGCTGTTTTTT

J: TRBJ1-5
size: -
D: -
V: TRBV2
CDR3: CASSEVTNQHF
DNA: TGTGCCAGCAGTGAAGTGACCAACCAGCATTTT

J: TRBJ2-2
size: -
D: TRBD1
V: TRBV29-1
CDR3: CSARDRTSGELFF
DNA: TGCAGCGCTCGGGACAGAACCAGCGGGGAGCTGTTTTTT

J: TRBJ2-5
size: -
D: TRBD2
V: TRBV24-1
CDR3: CATSDLGREEETQYF
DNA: TGTGCCACCAGTGATTTGGGGCGGGAGGAAGAGACCCAGTACTTC

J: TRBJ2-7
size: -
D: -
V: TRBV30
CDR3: CAWSVGAGVQYF
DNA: TGTGCCTGGAGTGTGGGGGCGGGGGTGCAGTACTTC

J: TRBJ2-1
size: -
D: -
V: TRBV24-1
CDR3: CATQDSLDEQFF
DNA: TGTGCCACCCAGGACAGTTTGGATGAGCAGTTCTTC

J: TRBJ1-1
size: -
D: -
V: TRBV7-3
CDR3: CASSLSGKNTEAFF
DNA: TGTGCCAGCAGCTTATCCGGAAAGAACACTGAAGCTTTCTTT

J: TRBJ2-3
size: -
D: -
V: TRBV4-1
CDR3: CASSQGSTVPTDTQYF
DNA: TGCGCCAGCAGCCAAGGTTCGACAGTTCCCACAGATACGCAGTATTTT

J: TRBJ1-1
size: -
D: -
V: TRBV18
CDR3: CASSPPGRQLVTEAFF
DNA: TGTGCCAGCTCACCACCCGGGAGGCAGTTAGTCACTGAAGCTTTCTTT

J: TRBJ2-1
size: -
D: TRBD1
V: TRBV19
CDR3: CASSSRTGTNNEQFF
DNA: TGTGCCAGTAGTTCCCGGACAGGGACAAACAATGAGCAGTTCTTC

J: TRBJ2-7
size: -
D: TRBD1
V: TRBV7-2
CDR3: CASSLDVGQVEQYF
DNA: TGTGCCAGCAGCTTAGATGTCGGACAGGTCGAGCAGTACTTC

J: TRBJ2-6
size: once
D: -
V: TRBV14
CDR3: CASSQEDRAGANVLTF
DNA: TGTGCCAGCAGCCAAGAAGACAGAGCCGGGGCCAACGTCCTGACTTTC

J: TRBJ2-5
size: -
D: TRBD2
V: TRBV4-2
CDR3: CASSQRILAVQETQYF
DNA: TGTGCCAGCAGCCAGCGTATACTAGCGGTTCAAGAGACCCAGTACTTC

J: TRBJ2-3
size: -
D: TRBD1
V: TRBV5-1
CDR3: CASSLTGDTDTQYF
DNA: TGCGCCAGCAGCTTGACAGGGGACACAGATACGCAGTATTTT

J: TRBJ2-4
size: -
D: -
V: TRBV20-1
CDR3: CSARAPGAKNIQYF
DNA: TGCAGTGCTAGAGCCCCCGGTGCCAAAAACATTCAGTACTTC

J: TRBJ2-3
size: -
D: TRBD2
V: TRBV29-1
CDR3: CSVGTSGFTDTQYF
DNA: TGCAGCGTCGGGACTAGCGGTTTCACAGATACGCAGTATTTT

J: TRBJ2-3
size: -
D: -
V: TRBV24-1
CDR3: CATSDTDPLRGDTQYF
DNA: TGTGCCACCAGTGATACAGACCCACTGCGGGGAGATACGCAGTATTTT

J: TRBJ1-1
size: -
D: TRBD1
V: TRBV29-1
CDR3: CSVDGTGANEAFF
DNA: TGCAGCGTTGACGGGACAGGGGCTAATGAAGCTTTCTTT

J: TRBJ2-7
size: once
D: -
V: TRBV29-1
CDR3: CSVEAGGRDEQYF
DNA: TGCAGCGTTGAAGCGGGGGGCCGCGACGAGCAGTACTTC

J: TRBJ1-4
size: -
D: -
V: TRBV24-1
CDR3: CATSGPGSEKLFF
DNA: TGTGCCACCAGTGGTCCGGGCTCAGAAAAACTGTTTTTT

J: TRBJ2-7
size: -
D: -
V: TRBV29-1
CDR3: CSFTRDFYEQYF
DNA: TGCAGCTTTACCAGGGATTTCTACGAGCAGTACTTC

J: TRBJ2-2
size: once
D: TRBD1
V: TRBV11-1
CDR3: CASSFRQGQGDTGELFF
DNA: TGTGCCAGCAGCTTCAGACAGGGCCAGGGGGACACCGGGGAGCTGTTTTTT

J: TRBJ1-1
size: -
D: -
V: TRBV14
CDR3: CASSRHPRNTEPFF
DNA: TGTGCCAGCAGCCGTCACCCCAGGAACACTGAACCTTTCTTT

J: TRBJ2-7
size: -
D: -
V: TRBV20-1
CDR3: CSATHAGLYLGEQYF
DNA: TGCAGTGCTACGCACGCGGGGCTTTACCTGGGGGAGCAGTACTTC

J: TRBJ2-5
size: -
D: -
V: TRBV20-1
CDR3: CSARRAQETQYF
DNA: TGCAGTGCTAGAAGAGCGCAAGAGACCCAGTACTTC

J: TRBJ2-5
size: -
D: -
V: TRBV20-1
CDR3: CSLVWQETQYF
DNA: TGCAGCCTGGTGTGGCAAGAGACCCAGTACTTC

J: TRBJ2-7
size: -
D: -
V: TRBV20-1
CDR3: CSARVQQGYEQYF
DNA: TGCAGTGCTAGAGTTCAACAGGGCTACGAGCAGTACTTC

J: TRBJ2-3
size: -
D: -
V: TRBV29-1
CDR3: CSVREDTQYF
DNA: TGCAGCGTGAGGGAGGATACGCAGTATTTT

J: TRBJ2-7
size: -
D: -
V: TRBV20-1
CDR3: CSARAPRGRTSYEQYF
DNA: TGCAGTGCTAGAGCCCCACGTGGCAGAACCTCCTACGAGCAGTACTTC

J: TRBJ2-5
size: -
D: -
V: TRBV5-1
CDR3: CASSFGTGGFQETQYF
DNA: TGCGCCAGCAGCTTTGGAACGGGGGGCTTCCAAGAGACCCAGTACTTC

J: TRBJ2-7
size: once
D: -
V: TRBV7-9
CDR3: CASSDWDLTLYEQYF
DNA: TGTGCCAGCAGCGATTGGGACCTCACCCTCTACGAGCAGTACTTC

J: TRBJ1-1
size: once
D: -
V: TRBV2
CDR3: CASTRDRSGTEAFF
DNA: TGTGCCAGCACCCGAGACAGGTCGGGCACTGAAGCTTTCTTT

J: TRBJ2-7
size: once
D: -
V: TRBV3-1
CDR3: CASSHLGEQYF
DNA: TGTGCCAGCAGCCATCTAGGAGAGCAGTACTTC

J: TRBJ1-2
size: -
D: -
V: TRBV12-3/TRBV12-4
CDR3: CASSSGGEPSGYTF
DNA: TGTGCCAGCAGTTCAGGCGGAGAACCCTCTGGCTACACCTTC

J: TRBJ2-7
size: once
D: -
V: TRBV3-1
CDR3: CASSRLPNDEQYF
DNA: TGTGCCAGCAGCCGACTCCCTAACGACGAGCAGTACTTC

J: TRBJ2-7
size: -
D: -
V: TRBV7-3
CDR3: CASSLGGAIYEQYF
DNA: TGTGCCAGCAGCTTAGGGGGCGCGATCTACGAGCAGTACTTC

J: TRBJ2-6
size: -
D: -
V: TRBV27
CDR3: CASSPLHSGANVLTF
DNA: TGTGCCAGCAGTCCCTTACACTCTGGGGCCAACGTCCTGACTTTC

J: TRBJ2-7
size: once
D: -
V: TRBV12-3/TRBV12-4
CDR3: CATRDSVSYEQYF
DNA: TGTGCCACCCGGGACTCTGTTTCATACGAGCAGTACTTC